This TCR beta chain was found in a study of shared clonotypes between healthy human individuals. Study outcomes and limitations: Apart from blood, nothing was sampled; tissue repertoires likely differ. Of the naive CD4 clonotypes, around 5% were shared across a few donors.

Trimming pared 6 bases from V and 4 bases from J, leaving 14 bases between. Germline lookup yields CDR1 MNHNS and CDR2 SASEGT. The CDR3 covers 14 residues. This table comes from immunoSEQ multiplex PCR, and its TCRdb copy is limited to in-frame clones, with some not included. The repertoire holds 1.5 million to 2.5 million clones, about 95% seen once, with 1.2% in the top ten. Naive CD8 populations comprised CD45RO-negative cells positively selected for CCR7, excluding terminally differentiated effector memory CD45RA+ cells. As for this clone: Its antigen is still unknown.

The chain recombines TRBV6-1 with TRBJ2-3; D is perhaps TRBD2 (5 bases). What was sequenced was naive CD8+ T cells sorted from blood. This receptor was taken from a man aged 18 to 35 in good health. The CDR3 protein is CASSGGPRADTQYF. DNA for the CDR3: TGTGCCAGCAGCGGTGGACCGAGGGCAGATACGCAGTATTTT.